Given below is one T cell receptor beta chain in context. Its antigen is still unknown. CDR1 and CDR2 (germline): SGHRS, YFSETQ. Trimming pared 3 bases from V and 2 bases from J, leaving 17 bases between. The CDR3 is 16 residues long. These data are taken from a study of T cells in localized non-small cell lung cancer. Study-wide results and limits: In adjacent lung, a median around 57 of the top 100 tumor clones were found.

The table came from immunoSEQ multiplex PCR; TCRdb's copy has only in-frame clones and leaves some out. The repertoire includes about 36,000 clones, roughly 92% of them detected once, and approximately 7.7% sits in the top ten. The chain is built from TRBV5-1 and TRBJ2-5; perhaps TRBD1 as D (6 bases). The clonotype comes from a female donor over 55 with stage I lung adenocarcinoma. The specimen comprised peripheral blood, sampled before any cancer treatment. The CDR3 DNA follows: TGCGCCAGCAGCTCCCTACCCGACAGGCCGCAAGAGACCCAGTACTTC. Translation: CASSSLPDRPQETQYF.